These 18 T cell receptor beta chains share one sample of origin, sequenced in a study of blood T cell repertoires in COVID-19. The repertoire was sequenced with immunoSEQ multiplex PCR; TCRdb's copy has only in-frame clones and lacks some. This sample has fewer than 90,000 clones; 90% to 95% occur once, and the top ten carry almost 4.5%. The material sequenced was peripheral blood. The receptors derive from a human donor with active COVID-19. The donor label of this sample is uncertain.

This chain links TRBV28 with TRBJ2-6; D not resolved. CDR1 is MDHEN, CDR2 SYDVKM, per germline. The ends were cut back, 3 bases at V and 1 base at J, with 4 bases in the middle. The CDR3 is made up of 14 amino acids. CDR3 in amino acids: CASSFRSGANVLTF. The CDR3, as DNA: TGTGCCAGCAGTTTTCGGTCTGGGGCCAACGTCCTGACTTTC.

The V and J genes are TRBV9 and TRBJ2-1; TRBD2 aligns across 12 bases. The CDR3 is made up of 15 amino acids. CDR1 and CDR2 from the germline V gene are SGDLS and YYNGEE. V was pared by 3 bases and J by 3 bases, with 1 base of the junction left unmatched. The CDR3 sequence: CASSGLAGVYNEQFF. In DNA, the CDR3 is TGTGCCAGCAGCGGACTAGCGGGAGTCTACAATGAGCAGTTCTTC.

The chain is built from TRBV29-1 and TRBJ1-2; D is perhaps TRBD1 (6 bases). There are 15 residues in the CDR3. V lost 7 bases and J lost 4, with 22 bases in between. The V gene's germline CDR1 is SQVTM and CDR2 ANQGSEA. The CDR3 sequence: CSGGGRQPEGYGYTF. CDR3 coding DNA: TGCAGCGGGGGGGGCCGACAGCCGGAGGGCTATGGCTACACCTTC.

The chain combines TRBV11-3 with TRBJ2-4, with 7 bases fitting TRBD2. The CDR3 consists of 17 residues. The junction had 14 bases not matched to a gene; V was cut back by 3 bases and J by 6 bases. Germline V lookup: CDR1 SGHNT, CDR2 YENEEA. The CDR3 spells CASSFSDWEGPRNIQYF. DNA for the CDR3: TGTGCCAGCAGCTTCTCCGATTGGGAGGGTCCGAGAAACATTCAGTACTTC.

This sequence joins TRBV4-3 and TRBJ1-1, with D uncertain. Germline V gene lookup returns CDR1 LGHNA and CDR2 YSLEER. The CDR3 length is 14 residues. Trimming cost V 2 bases and J 1 base, with 8 bases left between them. This CDR3 reads CASSQIAGNTEAFF. As DNA, the CDR3 is TGCGCCAGCAGCCAAATCGCAGGGAACACTGAAGCTTTCTTT.

The gene calls are TRBV7-6 and TRBJ2-2; the match to TRBD1 covers 8 bases. V lost 2 bases to trimming and J lost 4 bases; unmatched junction nucleotides: 6. Germline values: CDR1 SGHVS, CDR2 FNYEAQ. This CDR3 contains 16 residues. This chain's CDR3 is CASSLWSGGPTGELFF. The CDR3 DNA reads as TGTGCCAGCAGCTTATGGTCAGGGGGCCCCACCGGGGAGCTGTTTTTT.

The V and J genes are TRBV10-3 and TRBJ2-6, with TRBD2 matching over 7 bases. V lost 4 bases and J lost 2; bases outside the gene matches: 11. The germline V gene has CDR1 ENHRY and CDR2 SYGVKD. The CDR3 runs to 18 residues. This chain's CDR3 is CAISGLLAQTAGANVLTF. Here the CDR3 DNA reads TGTGCCATCAGTGGTTTACTAGCGCAAACCGCTGGGGCCAACGTCCTGACTTTC.

CDR3 in DNA: TGCGCCAGCAGCCAAATTGCGACAGGGGGCGCGTCTGGGGCCAACGTCCTGACTTTC. Its translation is CASSQIATGGASGANVLTF. V gene TRBV4-1 combines with J gene TRBJ2-6, with 10 bases lining up with TRBD1. This CDR3 region has 19 residues. With 2 bases clipped from V and 1 base from J, the junction kept 8 bases outside the gene matches. The germline V gene has CDR1 MGHRA and CDR2 YSYEKL.

The chain joins TRBV24-1 to TRBJ2-3, with D uncertain. The V end lost 1 base, the J end lost 6 bases, and 10 bases lay between the germline ends. The germline V gene encodes CDR1 KGHDR and CDR2 SFDVKD. The CDR3 has 14 residues. The CDR3 DNA follows: TGTGCCACCAGTGATTTTCACCCTAGGGATACGCAGTATTTT. Translation: CATSDFHPRDTQYF.

Concerning this clone itself: It is likely a read error, because the conserved phenylalanine at the end of the CDR3 is missing. The V and J genes are TRBV28 and TRBJ1-2; no reliable D call. CDR1 MDHEN and CDR2 SYDVKM come from the germline V gene. The CDR3 has 14 residues. V gave up 5 bases and J gave up 5 bases, with 15 bases separating them. CDR3 loop: CASSQHGRGYGYTS. The CDR3 DNA reads TGTGCCAGCAGTCAACACGGGAGAGGATATGGCTACACCTCC.

The chain joins TRBV4-1 to TRBJ1-1, with 9 bases fitting TRBD1. Germline trimming cut 5 bases from V and 6 bases from J; bases unmatched to any gene: 10. This CDR3 spans 15 amino acids. Germline V gene sequence: CDR1 MGHRA, CDR2 YSYEKL. The DNA for the CDR3 is TGCGCCAGCAGCTCCGACAGGGGGAGGAGGGCTGAAGCTTTCTTT. Encoded protein: CASSSDRGRRAEAFF.

V and J are TRBV28 and TRBJ2-5; 7 nucleotides match TRBD1. The CDR3 sequence is 12 residues long. With 5 bases clipped from V and 7 bases from J, the junction kept 4 bases outside the gene matches. In germline, CDR1 is MDHEN, CDR2 SYDVKM. CDR3 sequence reads: CASSGQAGTQYF. The DNA for the CDR3 is TGTGCCAGCAGTGGACAGGCGGGGACCCAGTACTTC.

About this clone itself: The same CDR3 arises from other DNA sequences in this sample as well. This sequence joins TRBV14 and TRBJ2-1, with D perhaps matching TRBD1 (5 bases). From germline, CDR1 is SGHDN and CDR2 FVKESK. V dropped 4 bases and J dropped 0 bases, with 13 bases sitting between them. The CDR3 is 16 amino acids. CDR3 protein: CASSRPRQSSYNEQFF. DNA for the CDR3: TGTGCCAGCAGCCGACCCAGACAGAGCTCCTACAATGAGCAGTTCTTC. The variable domain in full, completed from reference TRBV14 and TRBJ2-1, reads EAGVTQFPSHSVIEKGQTVTLRCDPISGHDNLYWYRRVMGKEIKFLLHFVKESKQDESGMPNNRFLAERTGGTYSTLKVQPAELEDSGVYFCASSRPRQSSYNEQFFGPGTRLTVL.

This clone was observed once. The chain couples TRBV5-4 to TRBJ2-1; D is perhaps TRBD2 (6 bases). V lost 1 base and J 4 bases, leaving 12 bases between the germline ends. The CDR3 has 15 residues. Germline assignment: CDR1 SGHNT and CDR2 YYREEE (reference sequence). The CDR3 bases are TGTGCCAGCAGCTTGTCCTCGGAGGGATACAATGAGCAGTTCTTC. It codes for CASSLSSEGYNEQFF.

In regard to this clone: Germline and junction disagree at one end, which may indicate a read error. The chain has TRBV5-1 and TRBJ2-6; the match to TRBD1 covers 9 bases. The germline V gene has CDR1 SGHRS and CDR2 YFSETQ. The CDR3 consists of 16 residues. The CDR3 DNA follows: TGCGCCAGCACTTGGACAGGGGCTCCCAGGGCCAGCGTCCTGACTTTC. It is translated as CASTWTGAPRASVLTF.

The chain is built from TRBV19 and TRBJ1-4; D gene ambiguous. The CDR3 sequence is 15 residues long. V lost 5 bases, J lost 0 bases, and 10 bases lay in between. The V gene's germline CDR1 is LNHDA and CDR2 SQIVND (reference sequence). The CDR3 spells CASSAGYATNEKLFF. The CDR3, as DNA: TGTGCCAGTAGTGCGGGGTATGCAACTAATGAAAAACTGTTTTTT.

The V and J genes are TRBV28 and TRBJ2-4; a weak D match, TRBD1 (6 bases). Germline CDR1 reads MDHEN; CDR2 reads SYDVKM. Trimming stripped 5 bases from V and 8 bases from J, with 19 bases between. This CDR3 region has 15 residues. The CDR3 here is CASSGTLPNRDIQYF. The CDR3, as DNA: TGTGCCAGCAGTGGGACATTACCAAATAGGGACATTCAGTACTTC.

This clone appeared a single time. V is TRBV7-8 and J is TRBJ1-6; D call uncertain. The CDR3 sequence is 13 residues long. The ends were cut back, 0 bases at V and 8 bases at J, with 5 bases in the middle. The germline gives CDR1 SGHVS, CDR2 FQNEAQ. The CDR3 protein is CASSLASDSPLHF. For the CDR3, the DNA is TGTGCCAGCAGCTTAGCTTCCGATTCACCCCTCCACTTT.